The rows below give T cell receptor beta chains drawn from one sample of a study of T-cell reconstitution after alpha-beta-depleted transplantation in children. TCRdb analysed the PCR reads with MiXCR anew, one entry per CDR3 protein. Among around 680,000 distinct CDR3 sequences listed, about 15% were seen once. The specimen comprised PBMCs from the stem cell graft donor, sampled from the stem cell graft. The receptors shown here come from a human donor who donated a stem cell graft to a child with acute myeloid leukemia. Both conserved end residues are part of each CDR3. D genes are given only for firm matches. Clone size, where shown, is once, few, many, or a class for clones that have expanded.

D | size | J | V | CDR3 | DNA
- | many | TRBJ2-1 | TRBV12-3/TRBV12-4 | CASSHLGPYNEQFF | TGTGCCAGCAGTCATCTCGGGCCCTACAATGAGCAGTTCTTC
- | - | TRBJ1-6 | TRBV20-1 | CSVSGDYNSPLHF | TGCAGCGTCTCAGGGGACTATAATTCACCCCTCCACTTT
- | many | TRBJ2-3 | TRBV10-3 | CAISEPDDGTDTQYF | TGTGCCATCAGTGAGCCGGATGATGGGACAGATACGCAGTATTTT
TRBD2 | - | TRBJ2-1 | TRBV4-3 | CASSQERSSGGVEQFF | TGCGCCAGCAGCCAAGAACGGTCTAGCGGGGGGGTTGAGCAGTTCTTC
TRBD2 | many | TRBJ2-5 | TRBV20-1 | CSAPPRGYYQETQYF | TGCAGTGCTCCTCCGCGGGGGTATTACCAAGAGACCCAGTACTTC
- | few | TRBJ2-2 | TRBV24-1 | CATSSGSNTGELFF | TGTGCCACCAGTAGCGGGTCGAACACCGGGGAGCTGTTTTTT
- | many | TRBJ2-2 | TRBV12-3/TRBV12-4 | CASSPPGTGELFF | TGTGCCAGCAGTCCACCGGGCACCGGGGAGCTGTTTTTT
TRBD1 | few | TRBJ1-2 | TRBV12-3/TRBV12-4 | CASSRGPSYGYTF | TGTGCCAGCAGTAGGGGGCCGAGCTATGGCTACACCTTC
- | many | TRBJ1-5 | TRBV7-2 | CASSLVGLESNQPQHF | TGTGCCAGCAGCTTAGTCGGCCTAGAATCTAATCAGCCCCAGCATTTT
- | many | TRBJ1-1 | TRBV6-5 | CASSYWGHTNTEAFF | TGTGCCAGCAGTTACTGGGGACATACGAACACTGAAGCTTTCTTT
TRBD1 | few | TRBJ2-3 | TRBV24-1 | CATSRTGDLIDTQYF | TGTGCCACCAGCCGGACAGGGGATTTGATAGATACGCAGTATTTT
TRBD1 | - | TRBJ2-7 | TRBV25-1 | CASSAGGVYEQYF | TGTGCCAGCAGTGCAGGGGGCGTTTACGAGCAGTACTTC
TRBD1 | few | TRBJ1-1 | TRBV5-1 | CASGSRTGARNTEAFF | TGCGCCAGCGGCAGTAGGACAGGGGCTCGGAACACTGAAGCTTTCTTT
TRBD1 | - | TRBJ1-1 | TRBV20-1 | CSAFQGAILNTEAFF | TGCAGTGCCTTTCAGGGGGCGATTTTGAACACTGAAGCTTTCTTT
- | many | TRBJ2-1 | TRBV12-3/TRBV12-4 | CASSLRNEQFF | TGTGCCAGCAGTTTAAGGAATGAGCAGTTCTTC
- | - | TRBJ1-3 | TRBV11-2 | CASSFLKGSTWGPGNTIYF | TGTGCCAGCAGCTTTCTTAAGGGATCAACATGGGGGCCTGGAAACACCATATATTTT
- | many | TRBJ1-1 | TRBV6-5 | CASSNEFMNTEAFF | TGTGCCAGCAGCAACGAGTTCATGAACACTGAAGCTTTCTTT
- | - | TRBJ1-5 | TRBV2 | CASNQDRDQPQHF | TGTGCCAGCAACCAAGACCGGGATCAGCCCCAGCATTTT
- | - | TRBJ2-3 | TRBV12-3/TRBV12-4 | CASSFEGAPTQYF | TGTGCCAGCAGTTTTGAGGGAGCCCCCACGCAGTATTTT
- | - | TRBJ1-5 | TRBV12-3/TRBV12-4 | CAISPSWGRAIGVQPQHF | TGTGCCATCAGCCCTTCGTGGGGCAGGGCGATAGGTGTTCAGCCCCAGCATTTT
- | - | TRBJ2-7 | TRBV24-1 | CATRKPFNAAGRSYEQYF | TGTGCCACCAGGAAGCCCTTCAATGCGGCGGGGCGATCCTACGAGCAGTACTTC
- | many | TRBJ1-1 | TRBV20-1 | CSAGDGPNDAFF | TGCAGTGCTGGGGACGGCCCAAATGATGCTTTCTTT